This entry features one T cell receptor beta chain sequence. There is no known antigen for this receptor. Base qualities are not provided; no much larger clone lies one nucleotide away. The immunoSEQ Assay, a bias-controlled multiplex PCR, was used to amplify TCRbeta CDR3 regions from genomic DNA. The paper's processing steps were these. Nucleated cell counts per sample were estimated from amplification of reference gene primers within the assay. To quantify the absolute abundance of each unique TCRbeta CDR3 rearrangement, sequence reads were collapsed and filtered. For each sample, productive Simpson clonality was calculated by taking the square root of Simpson's diversity index across productive rearrangements. TCRdb took this table from immuneACCESS and kept in-frame rearrangements with V and J called. Such tables lack part of the clones; where checked against another copy, unresolved V genes explain under half of the gap, and the rest is unexplained. V and J calls and clone size are given by that table; D and trimming were obtained from the DNA. The sample table contains hundreds of thousands of clones; only one count was recorded for 75% to 85% of them. The ten largest account for about 4.5% of the sample.

Each collaborating institution followed its own protocols to collect whole blood in K2EDTA tubes. For TCRbeta analysis, collaborators shipped samples in one of three forms: frozen whole blood, isolated PBMCs, or DNA extracted from either of those sample types. At the junction V is shortened by 3 bases and J by 5 bases; bases outside the gene matches: 10. The CDR3 covers 15 residues, taking in both the cysteine and the phenylalanine. Only CDR3 DNA is held: 45 bases, read in frame from base 1. From a lookup of the germline V gene, CDR1 and CDR2 are MDHEN and SYDVKM. This sample was included in a study of blood T cell repertoires in COVID-19 (dated by TCRdb to 2020 to 2022). Broadly, across the study: Samples covering the acute and convalescent phases of COVID-19 were provided by collaborators in the United States, Italy and Spain. The sample metadata nearly always contained a de-identified subject ID, COVID-19 status, age in years and sex. A freely available public database, intended as a resource for researchers studying the immune response to SARS-CoV-2, is where the repertoires were released. The material from the prospective study consisted of cDNA or gDNA derived from T cells, B-cell-depleted T cells, or PBMCs. The dataset comprised deeply sampled blood TCRbeta repertoires from subjects exposed to, actively infected with, or recovered from COVID-19. Where available, HLA class I and class II types were obtained from metadata supplied by the sample provider rather than from assay-based typing. The samples were drawn from the first 160 participants of the ongoing ImmuneRACE study and from roughly 1,300 subjects provided by 6 global collaborators. The paper as a whole reports these results and caveats: Clinical and demographic metadata were provided uncurated, with the amount varying by source and participant.

Sequences were obtained from peripheral blood. The chain uses TRBV28 and TRBJ2-7, and TRBD1 matches 7 of the central bases. The TCR comes from a woman aged 70 to 79 with acute or convalescent COVID-19. The CDR3 reads CASSFPRGGGHEQYF. Here is the DNA: TGTGCCAGCAGTTTCCCAAGAGGGGGCGGTCACGAGCAGTACTTC. The reference TRBV28 and TRBJ2-7 proteins fill in what lies around the CDR3, so the full variable domain reads DVKVTQSSRYLVKRTGEKVFLECVQDMDHENMFWYRQDPGLGLRLIYFSYDVKMKEKGDIPEGYSVSREKKERFSLILESASTNQTSMYLCASSFPRGGGHEQYFGPGTRLTVT.